The 11 T cell receptor beta chains reported below all come from one sample, sequenced in a study of post-analysis software for immune sequencing data. Study outcomes and limitations: TRBV5-6, TRBV5-1 and TRBV20-1 belonged to a set of about five TRBV segments that were more frequent in patients than controls.

Antigens for these TCRs are unknown. Carried by the TCR beta cDNA libraries were unique molecular identifiers. TCRdb fed the PCR reads into MiXCR, producing one record per CDR3 protein. The data contain 750,000 to 950,000 distinct CDR3 sequences, more than 45% of them singletons. Sequenced sample: blood. The receptor source for this set is a girl aged 10 to 17 with multiple sclerosis.

To note about this clonotype: A junction boundary mismatches the germline segment, possibly from a read error. The CDR3 spells CANSLELAGINEQFF. CDR3 in DNA: TGTGCCAACAGCTTAGAACTAGCGGGGATTAATGAGCAGTTCTTC. The chain uses TRBV7-9 and TRBJ2-1; 10 bases align to TRBD2. The CDR3 has 15 amino acids. Germline CDR1 reads SEHNR; CDR2 reads FQNEAQ (reference sequence).

The chain employs TRBV5-1 and TRBJ1-2, with D uncertain. This CDR3 spans 16 amino acids. The V end was cut by 4 bases, the J end by 2 bases, with 18 bases between. Germline loops: CDR1 SGHRS, CDR2 YFSETQ. CDR3: CASSKRTGPRNYGYTF. CDR3 in DNA: TGCGCCAGCAGCAAAAGGACGGGTCCGAGGAACTATGGCTACACCTTC.

This clonotype has more than one count but fewer than ten. The chain carries TRBV12-3 or TRBV12-4 and TRBJ2-5; 7 positions match TRBD1. The CDR3 contains 14 residues. J gave up 5 bases and V 3 bases, and 6 bases lay outside the gene matches. CDR3 coding DNA: TGTGCCAGCAGTTTGGTGACAGGGTCGGAGACCCAGTACTTC. Translating gives CASSLVTGSETQYF.

This clonotype came up a few times. V usage is TRBV6-2 or TRBV6-3 and J usage is TRBJ1-2; D gene uncertain. The V gene lost 2 bases and the J gene lost 3 bases, with 7 bases spanning the gap. The V gene's germline CDR1 is MNHEY and CDR2 SVGEGT. The CDR3 has 13 amino acids. CDR3 DNA: TGTGCCAGCAGTTACGCAGGAGACTATGGCTACACCTTC. Translated, it gives CASSYAGDYGYTF.

J is TRBJ2-1 and V is TRBV6-6, with TRBD2 identical over 10 bases. V lost 2 bases, J lost 8 bases, and 12 bases stayed unmatched. Germline assignment: CDR1 MNHNY and CDR2 SVGAGI (reference sequence). This CDR3 region has 17 residues. For the CDR3, the DNA is TGTGCCAGCAGTTACCAGAAGAGGCTAGCGGGAGTAGATGAGCAGTTCTTC. This codes for CASSYQKRLAGVDEQFF.

CDR3 nucleotide sequence: TGTGCCAGCAGTTCACAGGGACTAGCGGGGTTTTACGAGCAGTACTTC. As protein: CASSSQGLAGFYEQYF. The genes are TRBV28 and TRBJ2-7; TRBD2 agrees at 13 bases. Germline V gene data show CDR1 as MDHEN and CDR2 as SYDVKM. The CDR3 is made up of 16 amino acids. V was pared by 4 bases and J by 4 bases, with 7 bases of the junction left unmatched.

The V and J genes are TRBV12-3 or TRBV12-4 and TRBJ2-3; 7 bases fit TRBD2. The CDR3 is 17 amino acids. V was pared by 4 bases and J by 0 bases, with 10 bases of the junction left unmatched. The chain's CDR3 is CASSSPSSGSSTDTQYF. The CDR3, as DNA: TGTGCCAGCAGTTCGCCTTCTAGCGGATCCAGCACAGATACGCAGTATTTT.

This clonotype was detected a few times. The chain couples TRBV15 to TRBJ2-1, with D perhaps matching TRBD1 or TRBD2 (5 bases each). Per germline, CDR1 LNHNV and CDR2 YYDKDF (reference sequence). Trimming shortened V by 5 bases and J by 10 bases, and 27 bases separated the two germline ends. The CDR3 consists of 17 residues. As DNA, the CDR3 is TGTGCCACCAGCCGGACATCGGGGAGCTACTCTCTTGGGGAGCAGTTCTTC. As protein: CATSRTSGSYSLGEQFF.

The chain employs TRBV29-1 and TRBJ2-3; D may be TRBD1 (6 bases). Germline CDR1 reads SQVTM; CDR2 reads ANQGSEA. This CDR3 has 15 amino acids. V dropped 4 bases and J dropped 6 bases, with 20 bases sitting between them. The CDR3 is CSVGPLGQKMDTQYF. CDR3 DNA sequence: TGCAGCGTTGGCCCCCTCGGACAGAAGATGGATACGCAGTATTTT.

The chain is built from TRBV9 and TRBJ2-7, with 9 bases identical to TRBD2. The V and J ends lost 2 bases and 3 bases, in that order; junction bases with no gene match: 3. Germline V gene sequence: CDR1 SGDLS, CDR2 YYNGEE. The CDR3 extends over 14 amino acids. The CDR3 DNA follows: TGTGCCAGCAGCGTTAGCGGGAGTGGCTACGAGCAGTACTTC. It specifies CASSVSGSGYEQYF.

V gene TRBV4-3 combines with J gene TRBJ2-7; 8 nucleotides align to TRBD2. The germline gives CDR1 LGHNA, CDR2 YSLEER. V lost 3 bases to trimming and J lost 0 bases; unmatched junction nucleotides: 10. This CDR3 has 17 amino acids. CDR3 nucleotides: TGCGCCAGCAGCCAGGGTTACCGGCTAGCGGGCTCCTACGAGCAGTACTTC. Its protein product is CASSQGYRLAGSYEQYF.